Shown below are 6 T cell receptor beta chains from a single sample sequenced in a study of T cells in localized non-small cell lung cancer. TCRdb keeps only in-frame clones here, not all; method: immunoSEQ multiplex PCR. This repertoire shows fewer than 20,000 clones, roughly 85% found once; its top ten account for roughly 21%. Sequences were derived from peripheral blood, sampled before any cancer treatment. All receptors derive from a male donor older than 55 with stage I lung adenocarcinoma.

This clone appeared a few times. DNA of the CDR3: TGTGCCACCAGCAGAGATTCCTCCCCTAATCAGCCCCAGCATTTT. This translates into CATSRDSSPNQPQHF. The chain combines TRBV15 with TRBJ1-5, with D hard to call. The CDR3 is 15 amino acids. The germline V gene has CDR1 LNHNV and CDR2 YYDKDF (reference sequence). Trimming pared 0 bases from V and 4 bases from J, leaving 10 bases between.

The chain employs TRBV2 and TRBJ2-5; no definite D call. The CDR3 loop spans 11 amino acids. Germline V gives CDR1 SNHLY, CDR2 FYNNEI. Trimming cost V 9 bases and J 2 bases, with 7 bases left between them. CDR3 amino acids: CASGVQETQYF. The CDR3 DNA follows: TGTGCCAGTGGGGTGCAAGAGACCCAGTACTTC.

This clone was detected only once. A junction end diverges from the germline sequence, so it may reflect a read error. The genes are TRBV7-7 and TRBJ2-1, with 12 bases lining up with TRBD2. CDR1 is SSHAT and CDR2 is FNYEAQ in the germline V gene (reference sequence). The CDR3 is 15 residues long. CDR3 DNA: TGTGCTAGCAGCCCGGCTAGCGGGAGGGGGAATGAGCAGTTCTTC. Amino acids: CASSPASGRGNEQFF.

J is TRBJ1-4 and V is TRBV4-3; D is perhaps TRBD1 (6 bases). Germline values: CDR1 LGHNA, CDR2 YSLEER. CDR3 length equals 17 residues. V dropped 3 bases and J dropped 3 bases, with 17 bases sitting between them. The chain's CDR3 is CASSQAGATWANEKLFF. The CDR3 bases are TGCGCCAGCAGCCAGGCGGGGGCGACGTGGGCTAATGAAAAACTGTTTTTT.

The CDR3 region is CASSNGPVAKNIQYF. Here the CDR3 DNA reads TGTGCCAGTAGTAACGGACCAGTAGCCAAAAACATTCAGTACTTC. The rearrangement joins TRBV19 to TRBJ2-4; D gene uncertain. This CDR3 has 15 residues. Between the trimmed V and J ends, which lost 4 bases and 0 bases, there was a span of 10 bases. CDR1 is LNHDA, CDR2 SQIVND, per germline (reference sequence). Complete variable domain (other parts from reference TRBV19 and TRBJ2-4): DGGITQSPKYLFRKEGQNVTLSCEQNLNHDAMYWYRQDPGQGLRLIYYSQIVNDFQKGDIAEGYSVSREKKESFPLTVTSAQKNPTAFYLCASSNGPVAKNIQYFGAGTRLSVL.

The chain has TRBV28 and TRBJ2-1; TRBD1 aligns across 9 bases. The V gene's germline CDR1 is MDHEN and CDR2 SYDVKM. Trimming at V came to 6 bases and at J to 9 bases, leaving 6 bases not matched to a gene. The CDR3 loop spans 13 amino acids. The CDR3 DNA reads TGTGCCAGCAGACTGACAGGGGGAGCTGAGCAGTTCTTC. Translation: CASRLTGGAEQFF.